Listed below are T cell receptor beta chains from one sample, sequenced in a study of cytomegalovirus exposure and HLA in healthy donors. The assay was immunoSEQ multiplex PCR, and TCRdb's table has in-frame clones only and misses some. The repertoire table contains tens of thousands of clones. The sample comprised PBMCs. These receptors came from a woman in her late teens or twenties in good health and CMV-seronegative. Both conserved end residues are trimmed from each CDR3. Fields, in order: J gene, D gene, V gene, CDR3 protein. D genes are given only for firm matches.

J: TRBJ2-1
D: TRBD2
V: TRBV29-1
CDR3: SVDRTSDNEQF

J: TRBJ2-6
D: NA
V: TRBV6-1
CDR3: ASFSSGANVLT

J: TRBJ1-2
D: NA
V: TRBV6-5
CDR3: ASSYPRVGYEDGYT

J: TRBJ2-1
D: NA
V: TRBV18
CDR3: ASLQGNEQF

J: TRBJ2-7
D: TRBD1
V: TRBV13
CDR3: ASSSTRDSYEQY

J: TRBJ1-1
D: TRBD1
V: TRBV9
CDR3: ASSVRPQTGLNTEAF

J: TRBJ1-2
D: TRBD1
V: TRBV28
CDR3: ASSNPGQGAFNYGYT

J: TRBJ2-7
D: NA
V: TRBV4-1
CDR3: ASSQGLAYEQY

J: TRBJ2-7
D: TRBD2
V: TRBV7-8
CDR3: ASSPRTSGRRDEQY

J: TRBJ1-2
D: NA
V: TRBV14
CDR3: ASSQDGVYGYT

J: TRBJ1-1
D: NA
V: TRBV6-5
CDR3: ASWEGTEAF

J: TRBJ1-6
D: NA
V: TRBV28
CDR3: ASSFHGVDNSPLH

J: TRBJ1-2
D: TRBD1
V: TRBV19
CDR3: ASSIGGGTGSYGYT

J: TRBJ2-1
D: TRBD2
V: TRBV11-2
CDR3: ASSQGPGGDEQF

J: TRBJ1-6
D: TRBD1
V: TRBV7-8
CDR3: ASSPRGQGLSPLH

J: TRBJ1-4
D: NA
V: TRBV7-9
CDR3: ASSQITRGQEKLF

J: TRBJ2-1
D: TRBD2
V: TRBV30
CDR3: ASRRSGEGRDEQF

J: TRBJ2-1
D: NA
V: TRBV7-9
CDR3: ASSFYSGYNEQF

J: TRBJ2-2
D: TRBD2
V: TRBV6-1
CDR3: ASSEPSGRSGELF

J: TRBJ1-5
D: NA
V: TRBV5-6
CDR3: ASSLFSTLGRPQH

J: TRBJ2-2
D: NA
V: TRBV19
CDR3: ASALGTFNTGELF

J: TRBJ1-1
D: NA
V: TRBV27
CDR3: ASSRTPLGNTEAF